This TCR beta chain was recovered during a study of cytomegalovirus exposure and HLA in healthy donors. With 60 Vbeta and 13 Jbeta primers, the PCR was carried out. Method: immunoSEQ multiplex PCR; TCRdb's copy keeps in-frame clones and lacks some. The repertoire holds approximately 150,000 clones, approximately 60% seen once, with 7% to 8.5% in the top ten. Germline V gene sequence: CDR1 MGHRA, CDR2 YSYEKL. This CDR3 comprises 17 residues. The ends lost 4 bases at V and 3 bases at J; junction bases unmatched: 7. This sequence was found in a woman aged 60-75 years in good health and CMV-seropositive. V and J are TRBV4-1 and TRBJ2-7, with TRBD2 matching over 15 bases. Source material: PBMCs. CDR3 sequence: CASSLTGLAGGLYEQYF. CDR3 nucleotide sequence: TGCGCCAGCAGCCTCACGGGACTAGCGGGAGGCCTCTACGAGCAGTACTTC.